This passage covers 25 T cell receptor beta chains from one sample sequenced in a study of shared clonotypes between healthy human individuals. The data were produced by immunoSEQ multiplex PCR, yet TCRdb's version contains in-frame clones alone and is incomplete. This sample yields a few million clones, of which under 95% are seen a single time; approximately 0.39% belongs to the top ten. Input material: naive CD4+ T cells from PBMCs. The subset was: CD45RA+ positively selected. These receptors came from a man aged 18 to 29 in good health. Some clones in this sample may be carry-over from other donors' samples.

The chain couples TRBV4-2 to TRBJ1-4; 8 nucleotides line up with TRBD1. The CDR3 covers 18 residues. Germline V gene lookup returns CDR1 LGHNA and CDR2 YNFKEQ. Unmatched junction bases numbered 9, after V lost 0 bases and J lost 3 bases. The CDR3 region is CASSQEPRGGQANEKLFF. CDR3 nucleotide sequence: TGTGCCAGCAGCCAAGAACCCCGGGGGGGACAGGCTAATGAAAAACTGTTTTTT.

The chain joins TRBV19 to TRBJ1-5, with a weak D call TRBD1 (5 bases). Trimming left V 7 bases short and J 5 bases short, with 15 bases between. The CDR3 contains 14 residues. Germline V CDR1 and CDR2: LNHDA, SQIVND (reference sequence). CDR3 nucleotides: TGTGCCAGTACGGAGCCCCACAGGCATCAGCCCCAGCATTTT. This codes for CASTEPHRHQPQHF. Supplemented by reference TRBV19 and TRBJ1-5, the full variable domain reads DGGITQSPKYLFRKEGQNVTLSCEQNLNHDAMYWYRQDPGQGLRLIYYSQIVNDFQKGDIAEGYSVSREKKESFPLTVTSAQKNPTAFYLCASTEPHRHQPQHFGDGTRLSIL.

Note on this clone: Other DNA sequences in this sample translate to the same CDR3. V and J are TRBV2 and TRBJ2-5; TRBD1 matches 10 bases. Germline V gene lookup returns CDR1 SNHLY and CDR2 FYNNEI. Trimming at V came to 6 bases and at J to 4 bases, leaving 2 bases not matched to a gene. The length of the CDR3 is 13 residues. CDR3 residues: CASSRDRGETQYF. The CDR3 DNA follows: TGTGCCAGCAGCCGGGACAGGGGAGAGACCCAGTACTTC. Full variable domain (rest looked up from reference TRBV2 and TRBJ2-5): EPEVTQTPSHQVTQMGQEVILRCVPISNHLYFYWYRQILGQKVEFLVSFYNNEISEKSEIFDDQFSVERPDGSNFTLKIRSTKLEDSAMYFCASSRDRGETQYFGPGTRLLVL.

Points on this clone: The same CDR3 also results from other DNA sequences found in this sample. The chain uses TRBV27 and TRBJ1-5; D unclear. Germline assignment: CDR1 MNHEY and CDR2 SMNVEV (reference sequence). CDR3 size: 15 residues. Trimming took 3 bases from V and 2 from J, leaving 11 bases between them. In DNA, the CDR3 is TGTGCCAGCAGTTTGTTAGGAGGTGGCAATCAGCCCCAGCATTTT. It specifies CASSLLGGGNQPQHF.

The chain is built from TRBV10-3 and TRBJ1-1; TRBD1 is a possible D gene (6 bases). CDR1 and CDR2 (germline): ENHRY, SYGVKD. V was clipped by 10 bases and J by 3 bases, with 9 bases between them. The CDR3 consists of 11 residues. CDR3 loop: CATQGDTEAFF. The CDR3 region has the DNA TGTGCCACACAGGGAGACACTGAAGCTTTCTTT.

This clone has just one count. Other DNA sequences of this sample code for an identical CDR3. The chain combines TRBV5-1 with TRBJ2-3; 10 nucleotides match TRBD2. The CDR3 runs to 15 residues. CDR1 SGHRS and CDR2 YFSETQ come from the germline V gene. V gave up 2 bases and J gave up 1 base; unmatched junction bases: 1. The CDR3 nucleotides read TGCGCCAGCAGCTTAAGCGGGAGGGGCACAGATACGCAGTATTTT. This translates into CASSLSGRGTDTQYF.

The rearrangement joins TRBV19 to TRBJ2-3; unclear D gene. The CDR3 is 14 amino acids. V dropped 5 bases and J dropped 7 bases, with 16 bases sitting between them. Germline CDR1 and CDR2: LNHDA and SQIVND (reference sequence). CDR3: CASSVPGPANTQYF. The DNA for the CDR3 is TGTGCCAGTAGTGTCCCCGGCCCGGCCAATACGCAGTATTTT.

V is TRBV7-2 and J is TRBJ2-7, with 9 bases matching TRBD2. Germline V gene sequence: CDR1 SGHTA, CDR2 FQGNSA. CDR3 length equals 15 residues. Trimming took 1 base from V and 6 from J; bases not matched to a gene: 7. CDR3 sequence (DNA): TGTGCCAGCAGCTTAGTGGTAGCGGGAGCGACCGAGCAGTACTTC. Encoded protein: CASSLVVAGATEQYF.

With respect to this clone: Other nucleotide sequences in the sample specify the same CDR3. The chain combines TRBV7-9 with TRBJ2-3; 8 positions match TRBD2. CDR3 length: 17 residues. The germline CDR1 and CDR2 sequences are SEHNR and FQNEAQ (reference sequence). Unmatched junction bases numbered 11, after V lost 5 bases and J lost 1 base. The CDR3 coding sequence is TGTGCCAGCAGCCCCCGAACAGGGCGGGGGGGCACAGATACGCAGTATTTT. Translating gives CASSPRTGRGGTDTQYF.

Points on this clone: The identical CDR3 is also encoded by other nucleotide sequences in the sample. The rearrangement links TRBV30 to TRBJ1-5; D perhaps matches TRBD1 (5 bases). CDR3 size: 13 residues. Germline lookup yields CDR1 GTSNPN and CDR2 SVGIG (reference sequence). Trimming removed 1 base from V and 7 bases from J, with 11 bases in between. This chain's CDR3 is CAWSGGAGQPQHF. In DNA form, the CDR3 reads TGTGCCTGGAGTGGCGGGGCTGGGCAGCCCCAGCATTTT.

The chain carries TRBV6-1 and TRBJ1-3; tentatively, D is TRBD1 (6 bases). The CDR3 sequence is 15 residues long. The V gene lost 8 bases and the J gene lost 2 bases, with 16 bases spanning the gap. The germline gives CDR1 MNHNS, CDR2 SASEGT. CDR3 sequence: CASGKTGVTGNTIYF. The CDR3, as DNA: TGTGCCAGCGGAAAGACAGGTGTTACTGGAAACACCATATATTTT.

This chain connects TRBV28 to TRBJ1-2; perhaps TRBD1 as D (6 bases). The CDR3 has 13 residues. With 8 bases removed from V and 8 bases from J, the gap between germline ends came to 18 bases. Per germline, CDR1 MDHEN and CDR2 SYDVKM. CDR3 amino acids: CASGIGTPSGYTF. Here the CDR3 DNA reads TGTGCCAGCGGGATCGGGACACCGTCGGGCTACACCTTC.

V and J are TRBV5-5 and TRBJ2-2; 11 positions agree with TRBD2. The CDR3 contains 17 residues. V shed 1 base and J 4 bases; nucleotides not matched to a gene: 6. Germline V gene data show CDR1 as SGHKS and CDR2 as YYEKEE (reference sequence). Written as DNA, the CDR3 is TGTGCCAGCAGCTTGACTAGCGGGAGTGTGGGCACCGGGGAGCTGTTTTTT. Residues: CASSLTSGSVGTGELFF.

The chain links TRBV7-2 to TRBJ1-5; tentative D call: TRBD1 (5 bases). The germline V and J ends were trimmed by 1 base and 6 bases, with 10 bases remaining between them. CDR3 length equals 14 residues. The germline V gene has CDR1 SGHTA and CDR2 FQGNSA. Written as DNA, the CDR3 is TGTGCCAGCAGCTTAGGTGCGGGGCTTCAGCCCCAGCATTTT. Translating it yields CASSLGAGLQPQHF.

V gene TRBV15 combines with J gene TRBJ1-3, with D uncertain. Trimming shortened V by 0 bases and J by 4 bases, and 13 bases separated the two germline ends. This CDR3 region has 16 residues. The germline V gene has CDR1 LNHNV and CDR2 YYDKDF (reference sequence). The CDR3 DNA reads TGTGCCACCAGCAGAGAGGCGACTCCCTCGGGAAACACCATATATTTT. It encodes CATSREATPSGNTIYF.

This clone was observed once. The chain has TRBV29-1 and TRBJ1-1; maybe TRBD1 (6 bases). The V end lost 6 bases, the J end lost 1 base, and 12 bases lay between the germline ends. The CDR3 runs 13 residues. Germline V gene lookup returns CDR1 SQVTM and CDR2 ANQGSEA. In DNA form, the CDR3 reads TGCAGCGTCTTACGGGGACAGAACACTGAAGCTTTCTTT. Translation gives CSVLRGQNTEAFF. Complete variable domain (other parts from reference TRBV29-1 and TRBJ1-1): SAVISQKPSRDICQRGTSLTIQCQVDSQVTMMFWYRQQPGQSLTLIATANQGSEATYESGFVIDKFPISRPNLTFSTLTVSNMSPEDSSIYLCSVLRGQNTEAFFGQGTRLTVV.

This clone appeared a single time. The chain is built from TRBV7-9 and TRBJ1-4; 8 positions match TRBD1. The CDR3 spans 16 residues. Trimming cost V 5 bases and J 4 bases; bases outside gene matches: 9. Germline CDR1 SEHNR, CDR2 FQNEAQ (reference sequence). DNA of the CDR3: TGTGCCAGCAGCCCTTCGGGACAGGTGTATAATGAAAAACTGTTTTTT. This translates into CASSPSGQVYNEKLFF.

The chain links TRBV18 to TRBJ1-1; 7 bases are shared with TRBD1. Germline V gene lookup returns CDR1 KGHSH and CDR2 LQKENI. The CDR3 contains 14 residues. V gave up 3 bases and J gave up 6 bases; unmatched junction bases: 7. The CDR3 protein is CASSPGQIAPEAFF. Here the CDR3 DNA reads TGTGCCAGCTCACCGGGACAGATCGCCCCTGAAGCTTTCTTT.

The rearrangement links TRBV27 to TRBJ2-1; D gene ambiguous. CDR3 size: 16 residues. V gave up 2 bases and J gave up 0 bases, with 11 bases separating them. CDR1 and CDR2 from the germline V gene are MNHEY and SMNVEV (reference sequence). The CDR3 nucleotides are TGTGCCAGCAGTTTAGTACGCCAAAGCTCCTACAATGAGCAGTTCTTC. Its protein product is CASSLVRQSSYNEQFF.

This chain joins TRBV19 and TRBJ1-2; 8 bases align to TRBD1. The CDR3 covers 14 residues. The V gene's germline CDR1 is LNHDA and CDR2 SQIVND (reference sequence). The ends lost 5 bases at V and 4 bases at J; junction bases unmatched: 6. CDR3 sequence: CASSPRDRSYGYTF. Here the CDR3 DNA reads TGTGCCAGTAGTCCACGGGACAGGTCCTATGGCTACACCTTC.

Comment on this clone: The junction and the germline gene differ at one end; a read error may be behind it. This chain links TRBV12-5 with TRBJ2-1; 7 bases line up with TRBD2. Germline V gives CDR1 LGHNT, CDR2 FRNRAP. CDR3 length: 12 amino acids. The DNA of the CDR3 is TGCGCCGCCAGGACTAGGTACAATGAGCAGTTCTTC. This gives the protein CAARTRYNEQFF.

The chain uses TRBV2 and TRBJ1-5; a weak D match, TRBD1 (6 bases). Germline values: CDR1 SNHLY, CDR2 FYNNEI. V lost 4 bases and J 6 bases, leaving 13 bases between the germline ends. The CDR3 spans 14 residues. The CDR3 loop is CASSAGRGGQPQHF. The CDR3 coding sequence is TGTGCCAGCAGTGCGGGGAGGGGGGGTCAGCCCCAGCATTTT.

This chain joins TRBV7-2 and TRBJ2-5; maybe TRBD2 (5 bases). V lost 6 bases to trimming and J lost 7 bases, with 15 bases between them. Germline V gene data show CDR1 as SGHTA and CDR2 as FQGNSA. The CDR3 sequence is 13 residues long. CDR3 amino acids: CASSQEGVGTQYF. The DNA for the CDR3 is TGTGCCAGCAGTCAAGAGGGAGTTGGGACCCAGTACTTC.

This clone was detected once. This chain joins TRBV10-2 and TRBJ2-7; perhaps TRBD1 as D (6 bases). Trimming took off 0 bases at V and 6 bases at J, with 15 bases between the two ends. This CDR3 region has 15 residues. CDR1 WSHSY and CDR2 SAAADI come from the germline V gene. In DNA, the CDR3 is TGCGCCAGCAGTGAGTCTAACAGGGCCCGCGCCGAGCAGTACTTC. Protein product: CASSESNRARAEQYF.

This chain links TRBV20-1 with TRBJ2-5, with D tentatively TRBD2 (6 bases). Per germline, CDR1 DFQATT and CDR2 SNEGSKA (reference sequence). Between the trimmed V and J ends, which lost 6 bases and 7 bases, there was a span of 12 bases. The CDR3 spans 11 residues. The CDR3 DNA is TGCAGTGCCGGGAGAGGGAGGACCCAGTACTTC. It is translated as CSAGRGRTQYF.